The T cell receptor (beta chain) described here comes from a study of T cells in Graves' hyperthyroidism and ophthalmopathy. Study details: The initial diagnosis was the point when peripheral blood was collected, ahead of any treatment.

Regions amplified from RNA transcripts were the TCR beta CDR3 regions. Researchers ran a first-round RT-PCR on the TCR CDR3 using the HTBI primer set. TCRdb used MiXCR to reprocess the multiplex PCR reads, holding one entry per CDR3 protein. Of roughly 260,000 distinct CDR3 sequences detected, roughly 15% appear once; the ten largest clones hold 10% to 15%. Initially, at the first diagnosis of hyperthyroidism and before any ophthalmopathy symptoms, blood was sampled. Source material for PBMCs was about 10 ml fresh peripheral blood. Study-wide findings and caveats: Model predictions of ophthalmopathy came a median 6.5 months before onset.

From germline, CDR1 is SGHAT and CDR2 FQNNGV. This CDR3 has 15 residues. Deletions cut 2 bases from V and 2 bases from J, with 12 bases between. About this clonotype: Its specificity is not known.

The chain recombines TRBV11-2 with TRBJ2-5; no clear D. Sequencing input: blood. The sequence came from a woman aged 40 to 50 with Graves' hyperthyroidism that later progressed to Graves' ophthalmopathy. The CDR3 protein is CASSLRLMGQETQYF. Written as DNA, the CDR3 is TGTGCCAGCAGCTTAAGGCTCATGGGGCAAGAGACCCAGTACTTC. Combining the CDR3 with reference TRBV11-2 and TRBJ2-5 gives the whole variable domain EAGVAQSPRYKIIEKRQSVAFWCNPISGHATLYWYQQILGQGPKLLIQFQNNGVVDDSQLPKDRFSAERLKGVDSTLKIQPAKLEDSAVYLCASSLRLMGQETQYFGPGTRLLVL.